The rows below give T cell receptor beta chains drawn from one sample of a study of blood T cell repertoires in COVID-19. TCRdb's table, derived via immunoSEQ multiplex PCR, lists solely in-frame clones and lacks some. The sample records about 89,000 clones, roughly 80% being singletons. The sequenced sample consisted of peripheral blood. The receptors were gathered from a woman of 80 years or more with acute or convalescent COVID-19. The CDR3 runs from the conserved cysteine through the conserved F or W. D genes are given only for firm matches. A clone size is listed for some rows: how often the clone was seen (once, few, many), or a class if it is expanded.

CDR3 DNA: TGCAGTGCTAGTTCTAACAGGGTATCGGAAGCTTTCTTT; CDR3 protein: CSASSNRVSEAFF; D gene: -; J gene: TRBJ1-1; clone size: -; V gene: TRBV20-1
CDR3 DNA: TGCAGCGTTGCTTTCATACTAGCGAAACAAACAGATACGCAGTATTTT; CDR3 protein: CSVAFILAKQTDTQYF; D gene: TRBD2; J gene: TRBJ2-3; clone size: once; V gene: TRBV29-1
CDR3 DNA: TGTGCCAGCAGTACCCCTAGGACTAACTATGGCTACACCTTC; CDR3 protein: CASSTPRTNYGYTF; D gene: -; J gene: TRBJ1-2; clone size: -; V gene: TRBV6-5
CDR3 DNA: TGTGCCAGCAGCAAGGATAGGAGGGCCGCAAGGACCCAGTACTTC; CDR3 protein: CASSKDRRAARTQYF; D gene: -; J gene: TRBJ2-5; clone size: -; V gene: TRBV21-1
CDR3 DNA: TGTGCCAGCAGCTTAGGAGGGACACGGTCGCGGTACAATGAGCAGTTCTTC; CDR3 protein: CASSLGGTRSRYNEQFF; D gene: -; J gene: TRBJ2-1; clone size: -; V gene: TRBV7-6
CDR3 DNA: TGCGCCAGCAGCCTCGCCGGGACAGGAGCTAATGAAAAACTGTTTTTT; CDR3 protein: CASSLAGTGANEKLFF; D gene: TRBD1; J gene: TRBJ1-4; clone size: once; V gene: TRBV5-1
CDR3 DNA: TGTGCCAGCAGCCTCTATAATTCACCCCTCCACTTT; CDR3 protein: CASSLYNSPLHF; D gene: -; J gene: TRBJ1-6; clone size: -; V gene: TRBV7-2
CDR3 DNA: TGTGCCAGCAGTTTAGAAAAGGGGTTTAGTGGGGCCAACGTCCTGACTTTC; CDR3 protein: CASSLEKGFSGANVLTF; D gene: -; J gene: TRBJ2-6; clone size: -; V gene: TRBV27
CDR3 DNA: TGTGCCAGCAGTAGCCGAGACAGGGGGGACTACGAGCAGTACTTC; CDR3 protein: CASSSRDRGDYEQYF; D gene: TRBD1; J gene: TRBJ2-7; clone size: -; V gene: TRBV6-5
CDR3 DNA: TGTGCCAGTACCCCCCAGAGAGGGGGCAGTTCACCCCTCCACTTT; CDR3 protein: CASTPQRGGSSPLHF; D gene: TRBD1; J gene: TRBJ1-6; clone size: -; V gene: TRBV19
CDR3 DNA: TGTGCCAGCAGCTCGACCGGGACAGGGCTTAGCGGGGCCAACGTCCTGACTTTC; CDR3 protein: CASSSTGTGLSGANVLTF; D gene: TRBD1; J gene: TRBJ2-6; clone size: -; V gene: TRBV7-2
CDR3 DNA: TGCGCCAGCAGCCAAGCTAGTGACAGGGGTATTCAGTACTTC; CDR3 protein: CASSQASDRGIQYF; D gene: TRBD1; J gene: TRBJ2-4; clone size: -; V gene: TRBV4-3
CDR3 DNA: TGTGCCAGCAGGGCCCGGACAGGGTCAGATACGCAGTATTTT; CDR3 protein: CASRARTGSDTQYF; D gene: TRBD1; J gene: TRBJ2-3; clone size: -; V gene: TRBV6-5
CDR3 DNA: TGTGCCAGCAGCTCCCTCAAAGGCGGAAATCAGCCCCAGCATTTT; CDR3 protein: CASSSLKGGNQPQHF; D gene: -; J gene: TRBJ1-5; clone size: -; V gene: TRBV5-6
CDR3 DNA: TGTGCCAGCAGCCCCCGGGGAAACACCATATATTTT; CDR3 protein: CASSPRGNTIYF; D gene: -; J gene: TRBJ1-3; clone size: -; V gene: TRBV9
CDR3 DNA: TGTGCCAGCAGCTACGACCCCCCCGGGACAGATTACAATGAGCAGTTCTTC; CDR3 protein: CASSYDPPGTDYNEQFF; D gene: TRBD1; J gene: TRBJ2-1; clone size: -; V gene: TRBV5-6
CDR3 DNA: TGTGCCAGCAGCCCACGATTTAGGGGCGACACTGAAGCTTTCTTT; CDR3 protein: CASSPRFRGDTEAFF; D gene: -; J gene: TRBJ1-1; clone size: -; V gene: TRBV11-2
CDR3 DNA: TGTGCCAGTAGTATACAATGGACAGCTAGCAATCAGCCCCAGCATTTT; CDR3 protein: CASSIQWTASNQPQHF; D gene: -; J gene: TRBJ1-5; clone size: -; V gene: TRBV19
CDR3 DNA: TGCAGCGTCAAAAAAGACGCCCAGGGATCAGGAGGCTACACCTTC; CDR3 protein: CSVKKDAQGSGGYTF; D gene: -; J gene: TRBJ1-2; clone size: -; V gene: TRBV29-1
CDR3 DNA: TGCGCCAGCAGCTTACTCGGCGGGCGACCTAACAATGAGCAGTTCTTC; CDR3 protein: CASSLLGGRPNNEQFF; D gene: -; J gene: TRBJ2-1; clone size: -; V gene: TRBV5-1
CDR3 DNA: TGTGCCAGCACCCCGTCAGGGCGGGGGGCCAACGTCCTGACTTTC; CDR3 protein: CASTPSGRGANVLTF; D gene: -; J gene: TRBJ2-6; clone size: -; V gene: TRBV6-5
CDR3 DNA: TGTGCCAGCAGCGACAGGCTGACGAACACTGAAGCTTTCTTT; CDR3 protein: CASSDRLTNTEAFF; D gene: -; J gene: TRBJ1-1; clone size: -; V gene: TRBV9
CDR3 DNA: TGTGCCTGGAGTGGGAGCTCCTATAATTCACCCCTCCACTTT; CDR3 protein: CAWSGSSYNSPLHF; D gene: -; J gene: TRBJ1-6; clone size: few; V gene: TRBV30
CDR3 DNA: TGTGCCAGCAGCTCGACAGGGGCGAACACCGGGGAGCTGTTTTTT; CDR3 protein: CASSSTGANTGELFF; D gene: TRBD1; J gene: TRBJ2-2; clone size: -; V gene: TRBV5-4
CDR3 DNA: TGTGCCAGCAGCTTCCCAGGGTCGGTCCTGGGCGAGCAGTACTTC; CDR3 protein: CASSFPGSVLGEQYF; D gene: -; J gene: TRBJ2-7; clone size: -; V gene: TRBV5-6
CDR3 DNA: TGTGCCAGCTCACCACGCCTAAATCAAGGGCAGGGGCTGAGGGCTGAAGCTTTCTTT; CDR3 protein: CASSPRLNQGQGLRAEAFF; D gene: -; J gene: TRBJ1-1; clone size: -; V gene: TRBV18
CDR3 DNA: TGTGCCAGCAGTTACTCCTTAATTGACAGGGTAGTCGAAGAGACCCAGTACTTC; CDR3 protein: CASSYSLIDRVVEETQYF; D gene: TRBD1; J gene: TRBJ2-5; clone size: -; V gene: TRBV6-2/TRBV6-3
CDR3 DNA: TGTGCCAGTAGTTCGGCCAGGGGGGATCAGCCCCAGCATTTT; CDR3 protein: CASSSARGDQPQHF; D gene: TRBD1; J gene: TRBJ1-5; clone size: few; V gene: TRBV19
CDR3 DNA: TGTGCCAGCAGTCCCAGGACAGGCCTAGATACGCAGTATTTT; CDR3 protein: CASSPRTGLDTQYF; D gene: TRBD1; J gene: TRBJ2-3; clone size: -; V gene: TRBV6-5
CDR3 DNA: TGTGCCAGCAGTTACGACAACTCCTACGAGCAGTACTTC; CDR3 protein: CASSYDNSYEQYF; D gene: -; J gene: TRBJ2-7; clone size: few; V gene: TRBV6-2/TRBV6-3
CDR3 DNA: TGTGCCAGCAGTCTGGTCGGGGGGAACTATGGCTACACCTTC; CDR3 protein: CASSLVGGNYGYTF; D gene: -; J gene: TRBJ1-2; clone size: -; V gene: TRBV27
CDR3 DNA: TGCGCCAGCAGTCTCGGTACAGGTGAAGCTTTCTTT; CDR3 protein: CASSLGTGEAFF; D gene: -; J gene: TRBJ1-1; clone size: -; V gene: TRBV5-1
CDR3 DNA: TGCGCCAGCAGCTTCCGACACAACAATGAGCAGTTCTTC; CDR3 protein: CASSFRHNNEQFF; D gene: -; J gene: TRBJ2-1; clone size: few; V gene: TRBV4-3
CDR3 DNA: TGTGCCAGTAGCCGGACAGGGGTCGACTATGGCTACACCTTC; CDR3 protein: CASSRTGVDYGYTF; D gene: TRBD1; J gene: TRBJ1-2; clone size: few; V gene: TRBV19
CDR3 DNA: TGTGCCAGCAGTTTATCTGGGACAGGAGTTACTAACTATGGCTACACCTTC; CDR3 protein: CASSLSGTGVTNYGYTF; D gene: TRBD1; J gene: TRBJ1-2; clone size: -; V gene: TRBV28
CDR3 DNA: TGCGCCAGCAGCCGGGCGGGGGCAGAGAATTCACCCCTCCACTTT; CDR3 protein: CASSRAGAENSPLHF; D gene: -; J gene: TRBJ1-6; clone size: few; V gene: TRBV5-1
CDR3 DNA: TGCGCCAGCAGCTTGGTAACTAGCGGGACCAATGAGCAGTTCTTC; CDR3 protein: CASSLVTSGTNEQFF; D gene: TRBD2; J gene: TRBJ2-1; clone size: -; V gene: TRBV5-1
CDR3 DNA: TGTGCCAGCAGTTCGACCCATGGGGGGAACGGTGAGCAGTTCTTC; CDR3 protein: CASSSTHGGNGEQFF; D gene: -; J gene: TRBJ2-1; clone size: -; V gene: TRBV27
CDR3 DNA: TGTGCCAGCAGTGAAAGGGACAGGGTAACCTACGAGCAGTACTTC; CDR3 protein: CASSERDRVTYEQYF; D gene: TRBD1; J gene: TRBJ2-7; clone size: -; V gene: TRBV6-1
CDR3 DNA: TGTGCCAGCTGTAGGACAGGGGGATGCGACGAGCAGTACTTC; CDR3 protein: CASCRTGGCDEQYF; D gene: TRBD1; J gene: TRBJ2-7; clone size: -; V gene: TRBV6-5
CDR3 DNA: TGTGCCACCAGTCATGGTGGGACCGCGGGACAGTCGAACACTGAAGCTTTCTTT; CDR3 protein: CATSHGGTAGQSNTEAFF; D gene: TRBD1; J gene: TRBJ1-1; clone size: many; V gene: TRBV24-1
CDR3 DNA: TGTGCCAGCAGTTTCGATCCTAGAGAGACCCAGTACTTC; CDR3 protein: CASSFDPRETQYF; D gene: -; J gene: TRBJ2-5; clone size: -; V gene: TRBV27
CDR3 DNA: TGTGCCAGCAGCCAAGGGAGGAATACGCAGTATTTT; CDR3 protein: CASSQGRNTQYF; D gene: -; J gene: TRBJ2-3; clone size: -; V gene: TRBV3-1/TRBV3-2
CDR3 DNA: TGTGCCAGCAGGTCAGGTGGCGGGGAGCTGTTTTTT; CDR3 protein: CASRSGGGELFF; D gene: -; J gene: TRBJ2-2; clone size: few; V gene: TRBV7-2
CDR3 DNA: TGTGCAAGTCGCTCCGCCCCTCGCTCTCCGGGACAGTTCTACGAGCAGTACTTC; CDR3 protein: CASRSAPRSPGQFYEQYF; D gene: -; J gene: TRBJ2-7; clone size: once; V gene: TRBV12-2
CDR3 DNA: TGCGCCAGCAGCCCCCCCGGGGGACAAGAGACCCAGTACTTC; CDR3 protein: CASSPPGGQETQYF; D gene: -; J gene: TRBJ2-5; clone size: -; V gene: TRBV5-1
CDR3 DNA: TGTGCCAGCAGCTCCTATCCGGACAGGGCCGCCGGGGAGCTGTTTTTT; CDR3 protein: CASSSYPDRAAGELFF; D gene: TRBD1; J gene: TRBJ2-2; clone size: once; V gene: TRBV7-6
CDR3 DNA: TGTGCCAGTAGTCTCAGGGGAATCAATCAGCCCCAGCATTTT; CDR3 protein: CASSLRGINQPQHF; D gene: -; J gene: TRBJ1-5; clone size: -; V gene: TRBV19
CDR3 DNA: TGTGCCAGCAGCGTGACAGGTGCGAATGAAAAACTGTTTTTT; CDR3 protein: CASSVTGANEKLFF; D gene: -; J gene: TRBJ1-4; clone size: -; V gene: TRBV11-2
CDR3 DNA: TGTGCCAGCCAATTGGGCGGAGCGGGGGGGACAGATACGCAGTATTTT; CDR3 protein: CASQLGGAGGTDTQYF; D gene: TRBD2; J gene: TRBJ2-3; clone size: -; V gene: TRBV5-4
CDR3 DNA: TGTGCCAGCTCACCAACTCCTATGACAGGTCGTGGCTCCTACGAGCAGTACTTC; CDR3 protein: CASSPTPMTGRGSYEQYF; D gene: -; J gene: TRBJ2-7; clone size: -; V gene: TRBV18
CDR3 DNA: TGTGCCAGCAGTGAGCCGACAGACAACTCTTCACCCCTCCACTTT; CDR3 protein: CASSEPTDNSSPLHF; D gene: -; J gene: TRBJ1-6; clone size: -; V gene: TRBV6-1
CDR3 DNA: TGTGCCAGCAGCCGAGTAGCGGGGGGGCTCAACGAGCAGTACTTC; CDR3 protein: CASSRVAGGLNEQYF; D gene: TRBD2; J gene: TRBJ2-7; clone size: -; V gene: TRBV3-1/TRBV3-2